This TCR beta chain derives from a study of T cell clonotyping in hematopoietic cell transplantation. Overall study results and limits: Higher Inverse Simpson Index values in graft donor and pretransplant recipient predicted broader posttransplant TCR diversity.

V was trimmed by 7 bases and J by 7 bases, leaving 23 bases between them. This CDR3 is built from 14 residues. Germline V gene sequence: CDR1 SQVTM, CDR2 ANQGSEA. TCRdb's copy holds only in-frame clones and misses some; the assay was immunoSEQ multiplex PCR. This sample carries some 30,000 clones, more than 90% of them seen once, and the ten largest clones take about 1.3%. With respect to this clone: The antigen is unknown.

The sequence came from a man in his forties or fifties in good health. Some clones in this sample may be carry-over from other donors' samples. What was sequenced was peripheral blood mononuclear cells. The V call is TRBV29-1, the J call TRBJ2-7; D possibly matches TRBD1 or TRBD2 (5 bases each). The CDR3: CSALGDLVTWEQYF. CDR3 DNA: TGCAGCGCCCTGGGGGATCTAGTGACCTGGGAGCAGTACTTC.